The 22 T cell receptor beta chains below come from one sample, sequenced in a study of control samples from healthy donors and cancer patients. The assay was immunoSEQ multiplex PCR, and TCRdb's table has in-frame clones only and misses some. The table has 200,000 to 250,000 clones, roughly 94% seen once. The sample was blood. Receptors were obtained from a man in his forties or fifties in good health.

The chain employs TRBV28 and TRBJ1-3; 9 bases match TRBD1. This CDR3 contains 15 residues. CDR1 and CDR2 from the germline V gene are MDHEN and SYDVKM. The J segment lost 3 bases and the V segment lost 3 bases, leaving 3 bases of the junction unmatched. The CDR3 region is CASSFGTGFGNTIYF. The CDR3 nucleotides are TGTGCCAGCAGTTTTGGGACAGGGTTTGGAAACACCATATATTTT. Full variable domain (remainder filled in from reference TRBV28 and TRBJ1-3): DVKVTQSSRYLVKRTGEKVFLECVQDMDHENMFWYRQDPGLGLRLIYFSYDVKMKEKGDIPEGYSVSREKKERFSLILESASTNQTSMYLCASSFGTGFGNTIYFGEGSWLTVV.

The chain combines TRBV6-5 with TRBJ1-2, with no clear D. The CDR3 is 13 amino acids. CDR1 MNHEY and CDR2 SVGAGI come from the germline V gene. The germline V and J ends were trimmed by 2 bases and 2 bases, with 6 bases remaining between them. The CDR3 DNA reads TGTGCCAGCAGTTACGACGGAAACTATGGCTACACCTTC. The encoded protein is CASSYDGNYGYTF.

The rearrangement joins TRBV6-2 or TRBV6-3 to TRBJ2-3; D gene uncertain. With 2 bases removed from V and 1 base from J, the gap between germline ends came to 7 bases. The germline V gene has CDR1 MNHEY and CDR2 SVGEGT. The CDR3 is 14 amino acids. The CDR3 bases are TGTGCCAGCAGTTACGTGGCAGGCACAGATACGCAGTATTTT. Amino acid sequence: CASSYVAGTDTQYF.

This clone was counted once. The rearrangement joins TRBV15 to TRBJ1-1; D not certain. Germline values: CDR1 LNHNV, CDR2 YYDKDF (reference sequence). Trimming removed 6 bases from V and 3 bases from J, with 11 bases in between. CDR3 length equals 13 residues. CDR3 residues: CATRFPSYTEAFF. In DNA form, the CDR3 reads TGTGCCACCAGGTTCCCTTCATACACTGAAGCTTTCTTT.

V usage is TRBV6-5 and J usage is TRBJ2-3, with no clear D. V was cut by 6 bases and J by 5 bases, with 15 bases left in between. The V gene's germline CDR1 is MNHEY and CDR2 SVGAGI. The CDR3 contains 14 residues. This CDR3 reads CASSPDRPGDTQYF. For the CDR3, the DNA is TGTGCCAGCAGCCCCGACCGCCCGGGAGATACGCAGTATTTT.

CDR3 bases: TGTGCCAGCAGCTTAGCCCCCCATAATTCACCCCTCCACTTT. Translating it yields CASSLAPHNSPLHF. This chain connects TRBV7-9 to TRBJ1-6; D gene unclear. This CDR3 has 14 amino acids. Germline CDR1 SEHNR, CDR2 FQNEAQ (reference sequence). With 0 bases removed from V and 5 bases from J, the gap between germline ends came to 5 bases.

The V and J genes are TRBV19 and TRBJ2-2, with D maybe TRBD2 (6 bases). V gave up 5 bases and J gave up 6 bases, with 13 bases separating them. The CDR3 length is 14 residues. Germline V gene sequence: CDR1 LNHDA, CDR2 SQIVND (reference sequence). CDR3 protein: CASSPQTGAGELFF. CDR3 DNA: TGTGCCAGTAGTCCCCAGACGGGGGCCGGGGAGCTGTTTTTT.

The CDR3 coding sequence is TGTGCCAGCAGCCATTCCGGGGACGGCCAGCCCCAGCATTTT. Its protein product is CASSHSGDGQPQHF. The genes are TRBV3-1 (or the pseudogene TRBV3-2) and TRBJ1-5, with D perhaps TRBD1 (5 bases). Trimming removed 3 bases at V and 7 bases at J, with 13 bases between. This CDR3 contains 14 residues. Germline V gene sequence: CDR1 LGHDT, CDR2 YNNKEL (reference sequence).

The chain carries TRBV21-1 and TRBJ2-7; TRBD2 was called by the table and not checked on the DNA. TRBV21-1 is a listed pseudogene. This CDR3 spans 19 amino acids. This chain's CDR3 is CASSKESRHSAAPSYEQYV. CDR3 nucleotide sequence: TGTGCCAGCAGCAAAGAGTCCCGTCATAGCGCGGCCCCTTCCTACGAGCAGTACGTC.

This rearrangement joins TRBV6-6 to TRBJ1-5; 7 bases are a match to TRBD1. From germline, CDR1 is MNHNY and CDR2 SVGAGI (reference sequence). With V trimmed by 7 bases and J by 6 bases, 15 bases remained unmatched. The CDR3 totals 16 residues. The DNA of the CDR3 is TGTGCCAGCACCACTCAACTTACAGGGGATCGTCAGCCCCAGCATTTT. Translating it yields CASTTQLTGDRQPQHF.

CDR3: CASSIGVRETQYF. CDR3 sequence (DNA): TGTGCCAGTAGTATAGGGGTTCGCGAGACCCAGTACTTC. V is TRBV19 and J is TRBJ2-5; D gene uncertain. This CDR3 comprises 13 residues. Trimming stripped 1 base from V and 5 bases from J, with 8 bases between. Germline CDR1 reads LNHDA; CDR2 reads SQIVND (reference sequence).

This chain uses TRBV24-1 with TRBJ2-2; 10 bases are shared with TRBD1. The germline gives CDR1 KGHDR, CDR2 SFDVKD. J was trimmed by 1 base and V by 3 bases; bases with no gene match: 1. This CDR3 has 16 amino acids. The CDR3 region has the DNA TGTGCCACCAGTGATCGGGACAGGGGGAACACCGGGGAGCTGTTTTTT. It specifies CATSDRDRGNTGELFF.

The chain employs TRBV28 and TRBJ2-6, with 9 bases matching TRBD1. V was pared by 5 bases and J by 4 bases, with 9 bases of the junction left unmatched. CDR3 length: 17 amino acids. Germline assignment: CDR1 MDHEN and CDR2 SYDVKM. CDR3 region: CASSGAGQGFGANVLTF. The CDR3 coding sequence is TGTGCCAGCAGTGGGGCGGGACAGGGTTTCGGGGCCAACGTCCTGACTTTC.

CDR3 residues: CASSKDAGPRGCQPQHF. DNA of the CDR3: TGTGCCAGCAGCAAAGATGCTGGCCCCCGCGGGTGTCAGCCCCAGCATTTT. J is TRBJ1-5 and V is TRBV21-1. TRBV21-1 is a recognized pseudogene. CDR3 size: 17 residues.

The chain joins TRBV15 to TRBJ1-6, with D uncertain. This CDR3 region has 16 residues. Trimming took 5 bases from V and 6 from J, leaving 17 bases between them. In germline, CDR1 is LNHNV, CDR2 YYDKDF (reference sequence). The CDR3 nucleotides are TGTGCCACCAGCGGATCCACCCGGCGGGGTAATTCACCCCTCCACTTT. Translation: CATSGSTRRGNSPLHF. Full variable domain (rest looked up from reference TRBV15 and TRBJ1-6): DAMVIQNPRYQVTQFGKPVTLSCSQTLNHNVMYWYQQKSSQAPKLLFHYYDKDFNNEADTPDNFQSRRPNTSFCFLDIRSPGLGDTAMYLCATSGSTRRGNSPLHFGNGTRLTVT.

This chain joins TRBV14 and TRBJ2-1, with unresolved D. Trimming removed 1 base from V and 7 bases from J, with 5 bases in between. The CDR3 has 12 residues. Germline V gives CDR1 SGHDN, CDR2 FVKESK. The CDR3 DNA is TGTGCCAGCAGCCAAGTGATTAATGAGCAGTTCTTC. Residues: CASSQVINEQFF.

The chain links TRBV6-5 to TRBJ2-3; tentatively, D is TRBD1 (6 bases). The CDR3 is 12 amino acids. Trimming left V 8 bases short and J 1 base short, with 7 bases between. Germline V lookup: CDR1 MNHEY, CDR2 SVGAGI. DNA of the CDR3: TGTGCCAGCTCAGGGGGCACAGATACGCAGTATTTT. It codes for CASSGGTDTQYF.

The rearrangement links TRBV12-5 to TRBJ2-5, with D perhaps matching TRBD1 (6 bases). This CDR3 comprises 13 residues. The V gene's germline CDR1 is LGHNT and CDR2 FRNRAP. The V end lost 8 bases, the J end lost 0 bases, and 10 bases lay between the germline ends. The DNA for the CDR3 is TGTGCTAGTCGCGGACAGAACCAAGAGACCCAGTACTTC. Protein: CASRGQNQETQYF. Full variable domain (rest looked up from reference TRBV12-5 and TRBJ2-5): DARVTQTPRHKVTEMGQEVTMRCQPILGHNTVFWYRQTMMQGLELLAYFRNRAPLDDSGMPKDRFSAEMPDATLATLKIQPSEPRDSAVYFCASRGQNQETQYFGPGTRLLVL.

V gene TRBV10-3 combines with J gene TRBJ2-7; 8 nucleotides match TRBD1. CDR3 size: 14 residues. Germline CDR1 is ENHRY and CDR2 is SYGVKD. V trimming: 6 bases; J trimming: 4 bases; junction bases outside the gene matches: 8. The CDR3 protein is CAISGQGVGYEQYF. CDR3 coding DNA: TGTGCCATCAGCGGACAGGGAGTGGGGTACGAGCAGTACTTC.

This chain links TRBV18 with TRBJ2-6, with 12 bases that match TRBD1. V was pared by 6 bases and J by 4 bases, with 7 bases of the junction left unmatched. The length of the CDR3 is 17 residues. Germline V gene sequence: CDR1 KGHSH, CDR2 LQKENI. The CDR3 DNA is TGTGCCAGCTCCCCCGGGACAGGGGGCCCAGGGGCCAACGTCCTGACTTTC. Translation gives CASSPGTGGPGANVLTF. The full variable domain, its missing parts supplied by reference TRBV18 and TRBJ2-6, is NAGVMQNPRHLVRRRGQEARLRCSPMKGHSHVYWYRQLPEEGLKFMVYLQKENIIDESGMPKERFSAEFPKEGPSILRIQQVVRGDSAAYFCASSPGTGGPGANVLTFGAGSRLTVL.

V gene TRBV5-1 combines with J gene TRBJ2-4; possible D gene TRBD1, 5 bases. Germline lookup yields CDR1 SGHRS and CDR2 YFSETQ. Trimming took 3 bases from V and 2 from J, leaving 6 bases between them. The CDR3 runs to 13 residues. The CDR3 nucleotides are TGCGCCAGCAGCTCAGGGCCCAAAAACATTCAGTACTTC. It yields the protein CASSSGPKNIQYF.

In DNA form, the CDR3 reads TGTGCCAGCAGCGGGGGGTCCGAGCAGTACTTC. It translates to CASSGGSEQYF. J is TRBJ2-7 and V is TRBV7-9, with a weak D call TRBD2 (6 bases). CDR3 length: 11 residues. From germline, CDR1 is SEHNR and CDR2 FQNEAQ (reference sequence). V dropped 5 bases and J dropped 6 bases, with 8 bases sitting between them.